What follows are 18 T cell receptor beta chains derived from one specimen sequenced in a study of T cell responses to AZD1222 COVID-19 vaccine. Using immunoSEQ multiplex PCR, the repertoire was profiled, and TCRdb retains in-frame clones only, with some absent. This sample has 140,000 to 150,000 clones, with nearly 95% found just once. The starting material was peripheral blood, obtained on day 0 of AZD1222 vaccination. These receptors all stem from an adult in good health.

The rearrangement links TRBV11-3 to TRBJ2-3; TRBD1 agrees at 9 bases. CDR1 is SGHNT, CDR2 YENEEA, per germline. The V segment lost 5 bases and the J segment 4 bases; nucleotides outside the gene matches: 7. This CDR3 comprises 15 residues. The CDR3 loop is CASSNSQGAADTQYF. The CDR3 region has the DNA TGTGCCAGCAGCAACTCACAGGGGGCGGCAGATACGCAGTATTTT.

The chain combines TRBV9 with TRBJ2-1; TRBD2 matches at 9 bases. This CDR3 spans 16 amino acids. V gave up 4 bases and J gave up 6 bases; unmatched junction bases: 11. Germline CDR1 SGDLS, CDR2 YYNGEE. In DNA, the CDR3 is TGTGCCAGCAGCCCCTATAGCGGGAGAGAGAGCAATGAGCAGTTCTTC. Amino acid sequence: CASSPYSGRESNEQFF.

The chain combines TRBV18 with TRBJ2-2; tentatively, D is TRBD2 (5 bases). The germline V gene encodes CDR1 KGHSH and CDR2 LQKENI. V shed 2 bases and J shed 3 bases, with 13 bases lying between them. This CDR3 has 16 residues. This CDR3 is CASSPEALGDTGELFF. CDR3 DNA sequence: TGTGCCAGCTCACCAGAGGCTCTCGGGGACACCGGGGAGCTGTTTTTT.

This clone was seen once. The chain joins TRBV12-3 or TRBV12-4 to TRBJ1-4; D remains unclear. Trimming stripped 5 bases from V and 6 bases from J, with 4 bases between. The CDR3 runs to 11 residues. The CDR3 sequence: CASSPHEKLFF. The DNA of the CDR3 is TGTGCCAGCAGTCCGCATGAAAAACTGTTTTTT.

The chain couples TRBV27 to TRBJ2-1; 11 bases are shared with TRBD2. There are 13 residues in the CDR3. J was trimmed by 10 bases and V by 6 bases; bases with no gene match: 5. Germline V gives CDR1 MNHEY, CDR2 SMNVEV (reference sequence). CDR3 protein: CASRLAGVREQFF. Here the CDR3 DNA reads TGTGCCAGCAGACTAGCGGGAGTCAGGGAGCAGTTCTTC.

The V gene is TRBV5-3, the J gene TRBJ1-6, with D possibly being TRBD1 (6 bases). TRBV5-3 is an ORF, with its function uncertain. V was shortened by 7 bases and J by 9 bases, with 17 bases between the two germline ends. The CDR3 consists of 14 residues. CDR3 region: CARSRQVVTSPLHF. The CDR3 DNA reads TGTGCCAGATCGAGACAGGTAGTTACTTCACCCCTCCACTTT.

The rearrangement links TRBV6-5 to TRBJ2-1, with 13 bases fitting TRBD2. Germline V gene data show CDR1 as MNHEY and CDR2 as SVGAGI. Trimming removed 5 bases from V and 9 bases from J; junction bases left unmatched: 7. The CDR3 has 15 residues. The CDR3 nucleotides read TGTGCCAGCAGTCCTACTAGCGGGAGGGCGGGTGAGCAGTTCTTC. Translating it yields CASSPTSGRAGEQFF.

This chain uses TRBV3-1 (or the pseudogene TRBV3-2) with TRBJ2-7; D not certain. The CDR3 extends over 12 amino acids. Germline V gives CDR1 LGHDT, CDR2 YNNKEL (reference sequence). Trimming took off 3 bases at V and 3 bases at J, with 6 bases between the two ends. The CDR3, as DNA: TGTGCCAGCAGCCACCTGGGCTACGAGCAGTACTTC. Amino acid sequence: CASSHLGYEQYF.

The J gene is TRBJ2-3, the V gene TRBV11-3, with D uncertain. Germline loops: CDR1 SGHNT, CDR2 YENEEA. V lost 0 bases and J lost 2, with 9 bases in between. CDR3 length equals 15 residues. This chain's CDR3 is CASSLDSSSTDTQYF. CDR3 nucleotide sequence: TGTGCCAGCAGCTTAGATAGCTCTTCCACAGATACGCAGTATTTT.

This sequence joins TRBV19 and TRBJ2-2; no definite D call. Trimming took 1 base from V and 5 from J, leaving 14 bases between them. The germline V gene has CDR1 LNHDA and CDR2 SQIVND (reference sequence). CDR3 size: 16 residues. The CDR3 region has the DNA TGTGCCAGTAGTATAGTAGATTCCCCCGGGACCGGGGAGCTGTTTTTT. Translated, it gives CASSIVDSPGTGELFF.

This clone was detected only once. This rearrangement joins TRBV27 to TRBJ2-6, with D possibly being TRBD2 (5 bases). In germline, CDR1 is MNHEY, CDR2 SMNVEV (reference sequence). This CDR3 spans 16 amino acids. Between the trimmed V and J ends, which lost 1 base and 4 bases, there was a span of 11 bases. This CDR3 is CASSLLGAPGANVLTF. As DNA, the CDR3 is TGTGCCAGCAGTTTATTGGGAGCCCCAGGGGCCAACGTCCTGACTTTC.

The rearrangement links TRBV6-5 to TRBJ1-3; D is possibly TRBD1 (6 bases). The CDR3 totals 15 residues. Germline V gene lookup returns CDR1 MNHEY and CDR2 SVGAGI. With 8 bases removed from V and 0 bases from J, the gap between germline ends came to 14 bases. DNA for the CDR3: TGTGCCAGCGGCGAGACAGGATCCTCTGGAAACACCATATATTTT. It encodes CASGETGSSGNTIYF.

The chain joins TRBV19 to TRBJ1-5; 8 bases agree with TRBD1. Looked up from germline, CDR1 is LNHDA and CDR2 is SQIVND (reference sequence). The CDR3 consists of 14 residues. With V trimmed by 4 bases and J by 9 bases, 8 bases remained unmatched. In DNA, the CDR3 is TGTGCCAGTAGTACTGGACAGGGCTACTGGCCCCAGCATTTT. Amino acid sequence: CASSTGQGYWPQHF.

The chain recombines TRBV4-1 with TRBJ1-2; D is unresolved. Germline V lookup: CDR1 MGHRA, CDR2 YSYEKL. Trimming pared 1 base from V and 3 bases from J, leaving 9 bases between. CDR3 length: 14 residues. Written as DNA, the CDR3 is TGCGCCAGCAGCCAAGTCGGAGGGTACTATGGCTACACCTTC. Translating gives CASSQVGGYYGYTF.

The rearrangement links TRBV3-1 (or the pseudogene TRBV3-2) to TRBJ2-5; TRBD1 is a possible D gene (5 bases). The germline V gene encodes CDR1 LGHDT and CDR2 YNNKEL (reference sequence). The V end lost 0 bases, the J end lost 2 bases, and 10 bases lay between the germline ends. The CDR3 is 15 residues long. As DNA, the CDR3 is TGTGCCAGCAGCCAAGATCGAACAGGTCAAGAGACCCAGTACTTC. This sequence encodes CASSQDRTGQETQYF.

The chain uses TRBV7-2 and TRBJ2-1, with 11 positions matching TRBD1. With V trimmed by 3 bases and J by 4 bases, 2 bases remained unmatched. Germline CDR1 and CDR2: SGHTA and FQGNSA. The length of the CDR3 is 15 residues. This CDR3 reads CASSLDRGLYNEQFF. In DNA, the CDR3 is TGTGCCAGCAGCTTGGACAGGGGGCTGTACAATGAGCAGTTCTTC.

This clone was seen a single time. This sequence joins TRBV5-1 and TRBJ1-5; D may be TRBD1 (5 bases). The CDR3 is made up of 13 amino acids. The V gene's germline CDR1 is SGHRS and CDR2 YFSETQ. V was shortened by 0 bases and J by 7 bases, with 8 bases between the two germline ends. In nucleotides, the CDR3 is TGCGCCAGCAGCTTGGGGGGGGAACAGCCCCAGCATTTT. Its protein product is CASSLGGEQPQHF. Full variable domain (remainder filled in from reference TRBV5-1 and TRBJ1-5): KAGVTQTPRYLIKTRGQQVTLSCSPISGHRSVSWYQQTPGQGLQFLFEYFSETQRNKGNFPGRFSGRQFSNSRSEMNVSTLELGDSALYLCASSLGGEQPQHFGDGTRLSIL.

This rearrangement joins TRBV7-9 to TRBJ1-4; D possibly corresponds to TRBD1 (6 bases). The CDR3 is 15 amino acids. Deletions cut 3 bases from V and 4 bases from J, with 12 bases between. From germline, CDR1 is SEHNR and CDR2 FQNEAQ (reference sequence). CDR3 DNA sequence: TGTGCCAGCAGCTTTCCCCCGGGACATAATGAAAAACTGTTTTTT. It codes for CASSFPPGHNEKLFF.